This T cell receptor beta chain was captured in a study of blood T cell repertoires in COVID-19. Across the whole study: There were acute and convalescent COVID-19 samples, and they came from the United States, Italy and Spain.

The table came from immunoSEQ multiplex PCR; TCRdb's copy has only in-frame clones and leaves some out. Of 150,000 to 200,000 clones in the sample, around 80% were seen once. Between the trimmed V and J ends, which lost 2 bases and 8 bases, there was a span of 12 bases. CDR1 GTSNPN and CDR2 SVGIG come from the germline V gene (reference sequence). The CDR3 sequence is 13 residues long. Enrolled through a virtual design, the participants were between about 18 and 100 years of age and came from 24 US areas. Participants were placed into cohorts based on the clinical history they reported. Symptom resolution, clearance, or two negative PCRs marked the recovered donors of Cohort 3.

This clonotype was sampled from a middle-aged man who had recovered from COVID-19. The rearrangement joins TRBV30 to TRBJ1-4, with D possibly TRBD1 on 5 matching bases. Input material: PBMCs or T cells enriched from blood (not recorded which). CDR3 nucleotides: TGTGCCTGGAGTTTGCAGGGATGGGAAAAACTGTTTTTT. It codes for CAWSLQGWEKLFF.